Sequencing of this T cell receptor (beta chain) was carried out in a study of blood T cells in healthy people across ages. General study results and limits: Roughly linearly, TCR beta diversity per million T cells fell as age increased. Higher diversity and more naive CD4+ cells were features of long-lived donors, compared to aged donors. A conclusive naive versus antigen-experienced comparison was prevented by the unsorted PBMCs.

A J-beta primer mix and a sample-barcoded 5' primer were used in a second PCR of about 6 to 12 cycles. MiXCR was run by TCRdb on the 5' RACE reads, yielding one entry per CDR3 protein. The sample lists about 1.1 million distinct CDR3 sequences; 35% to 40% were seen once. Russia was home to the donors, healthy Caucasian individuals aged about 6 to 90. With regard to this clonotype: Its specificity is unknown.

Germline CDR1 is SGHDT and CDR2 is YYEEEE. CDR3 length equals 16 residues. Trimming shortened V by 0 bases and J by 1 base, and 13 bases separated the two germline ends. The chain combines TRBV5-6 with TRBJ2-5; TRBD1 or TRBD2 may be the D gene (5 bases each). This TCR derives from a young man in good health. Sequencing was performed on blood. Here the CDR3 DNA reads TGTGCCAGCAGCTTGGTCTCGTGGGGGATCCAAGAGACCCAGTACTTC. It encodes CASSLVSWGIQETQYF.